The T cell receptor beta chain under discussion was sequenced for a study of blood T cell repertoires in COVID-19. Looking at the study overall: COVID-19 samples, acute and convalescent, were from the United States, Italy and Spain. Nucleic acid was either cDNA or gDNA, and it came from T cells, B-cell-depleted T cells, or PBMCs.

Original processing methods: From reference gene primer amplification, estimates of nucleated cell counts were derived. The data were produced by immunoSEQ multiplex PCR, yet TCRdb's version contains in-frame clones alone and is incomplete. Clonal size and the V and J genes are those of that table, whereas D and trimming came from the DNA. The data show 130,000 or so clones, with about three quarters seen just once and roughly 17% held by the top ten. The CDR3 runs to 18 residues. Losses at the gene ends were 5 bases for V and 1 base for J; bases not matched to a gene: 10. Germline V gene data show CDR1 as LNHDA and CDR2 as SQIVND (reference sequence).

Source material: peripheral blood. The receptor's source is a man in his fifties with acute or convalescent COVID-19. The rearrangement links TRBV19 to TRBJ2-2; 10 bases fit TRBD1. As DNA, the CDR3 is TGTGCCAGTAGTTCGACAGGGGGCGCGTTTCGGAACACCGGGGAGCTGTTTTTT. Encoded protein: CASSSTGGAFRNTGELFF.